This T cell receptor beta chain appears in the sequencing data of a study of CD8 T cells in Susac syndrome. After extraction with the RNeasy kit, about 0.45 to 1 ug of the RNA was reverse transcribed using random hexamers. TCRdb passed the immunoSEQ multiplex PCR reads through MiXCR, listing each CDR3 protein once. Seen here are 150,000 or so distinct CDR3 sequences, approximately 95% observed once, and the top ten hold about 0.14%. Germline CDR1 and CDR2: SGDLS and YYNGEE. The CDR3 runs 14 residues. After removal of 3 bases from V and 7 bases from J, the junction contained 6 bases not matched to a gene.

Sequenced: CD4+ T cells from PBMCs. V is TRBV9 and J is TRBJ2-5; TRBD1 aligns across 10 bases. The clonotype originates from a human donor with Susac syndrome. CDR3 bases: TGTGCCAGCAGCGCGCCGGGACAGGGGCGGACCCAGTACTTC. It specifies CASSAPGQGRTQYF.